One TCR beta chain is described in this entry. Its antigen is currently unknown. This sample was included in a study of CD8+CD57+ T cells in acquired aplastic anemia. Study-level background: The sorted CD4+ and CD8+ cells yielded an average around 3.4 ug of DNA. As sequenced from healthy donors, CD4+ cells averaged around 10 million reads. Points from the study as a whole: Overlap between patients and controls comprised almost 30 CD8+ CDR3 sequences.

Using genomic DNA as the template, TCR beta VDJ and CDR3 profiling was carried out. TCRdb ran MiXCR on the reads and lists one entry per CDR3 protein. The table includes roughly 190,000 distinct CDR3 sequences, roughly half detected once. This CDR3 contains 15 residues. Germline lookup yields CDR1 LNHDA and CDR2 SQIVND (reference sequence). V lost 1 base and J 5 bases, leaving 14 bases between the germline ends. V usage is TRBV19 and J usage is TRBJ2-5, with a tentative D call TRBD1 (6 bases). Material: sorted CD4+, CD8+, or CD8+CD57+ T cells (not recorded which) from PBMCs. The TCR was taken from a human donor in good health, serving as a control. Here the CDR3 reads CASSIAQGPPETQYF. CDR3 nucleotide sequence: TGTGCCAGTAGTATAGCCCAGGGGCCTCCGGAGACCCAGTACTTC.